A selection of T cell receptor beta chains follows, all from one sample in a study of EBV T-cell therapy then PD-1 blockade in nasopharyngeal carcinoma. Clones were sequenced by immunoSEQ multiplex PCR, and TCRdb holds only the in-frame ones, with some missing. The sample has about 22,000 clones; 82% are singletons. No antigen is known for these receptors. The sequences come from CD8+ T cells from blood, collected at day -245 from a patient whose treatment included autologous EBV-specific T cells and nivolumab. These receptors were obtained from a man between 40 and 49 years old with nasopharyngeal carcinoma. Each CDR3 is given with its conserved first and last residue. The D gene is left open where the match is weak. Clone size appears in some rows only: once, few, many, or a class for an expanded clone.

CASSLEAGTSGGNEQFF TGTGCCAGCAGCTTAGAGGCCGGGACTAGCGGGGGGAATGAGCAGTTCTTC TRBD2 - TRBJ2-1 TRBV11-3
CASSLERGSYNEQFF TGTGCCAGCAGTCTGGAGAGGGGCTCCTACAATGAGCAGTTCTTC - - TRBJ2-1 TRBV28
CASSPGAGDNYNEQFF TGTGCCAGCAGTCCGGGGGCCGGGGATAACTACAATGAGCAGTTCTTC - - TRBJ2-1 TRBV6-2/TRBV6-3
CASSLKGDEQFF TGTGCCAGCAGCTTAAAGGGGGATGAGCAGTTCTTC - few TRBJ2-1 TRBV7-9
CATRVAMGMNTEAFF TGTGCCACCAGGGTGGCGATGGGCATGAACACTGAAGCTTTCTTT - few TRBJ1-1 TRBV15
CASSQIYWRGASYEQYF TGCGCCAGCAGCCAAATCTATTGGCGGGGCGCATCCTACGAGCAGTACTTC - - TRBJ2-7 TRBV4-3
CASSSRTRPYEQYF TGTGCCAGCAGTAGCAGGACAAGACCCTACGAGCAGTACTTC - few TRBJ2-7 TRBV6-2/TRBV6-3
CASTYRSSYNEQFF TGTGCCAGCACCTACAGGTCCTCCTACAATGAGCAGTTCTTC - few TRBJ2-1 TRBV27
CASSQDFRTETDTQYF TGTGCCAGCAGCCAAGATTTCAGGACGGAAACAGATACGCAGTATTTT - - TRBJ2-3 TRBV4-2
CASSQEPEYNEQFF TGTGCCAGCAGTCAAGAGCCGGAGTACAATGAGCAGTTCTTC - - TRBJ2-1 TRBV3-1/TRBV3-2
CASSALARGRNEQFF TGTGCCAGCAGCGCCTTAGCTCGGGGAAGGAATGAGCAGTTCTTC - - TRBJ2-1 TRBV9
CASSSGRAVEKLFF TGTGCCAGCAGCTCAGGGAGGGCGGTTGAAAAACTGTTTTTT - - TRBJ1-4 TRBV5-6
CASSLRDGNSGANVLTF TGCGCCAGCAGCTTACGGGACGGAAACTCTGGGGCCAACGTCCTGACTTTC - - TRBJ2-6 TRBV4-3
CSVEDRVYEQFF TGCAGCGTTGAAGACAGGGTTTATGAGCAGTTCTTC - - TRBJ2-1 TRBV29-1
CASSSGDSHSGANVLTF TGTGCCAGCAGCTCCGGGGACAGTCACTCTGGGGCCAACGTCCTGACTTTC TRBD1 - TRBJ2-6 TRBV5-4
CASSQAQREQFF TGCGCCAGCAGCCAAGCCCAGCGTGAGCAGTTCTTC - - TRBJ2-1 TRBV4-1
CASSLVEKLFF TGTGCCAGCAGCTTAGTTGAAAAACTGTTTTTT - - TRBJ1-4 TRBV7-9
CASSATGVRSPLHF TGTGCCAGCAGCGCAACAGGGGTTCGTTCACCCCTCCACTTT TRBD1 - TRBJ1-6 TRBV9
CASSQGGYEQYF TGTGCCAGCAGCCAGGGGGGATACGAGCAGTACTTC - once TRBJ2-7 TRBV9
CATSGAYGYTF TGTGCCACGTCCGGAGCCTATGGCTACACCTTC - - TRBJ1-2 TRBV24-1
CASSLGGGGQPQHF TGTGCCAGCAGCTTAGGTGGAGGCGGTCAGCCCCAGCATTTT - - TRBJ1-5 TRBV7-2
CASSPRRKNTGELFF TGTGCCAGCAGCCCTAGACGGAAGAACACCGGGGAGCTGTTTTTT - few TRBJ2-2 TRBV5-6
CASSARDGETGELFF TGTGCCAGTAGTGCCCGGGACGGTGAGACCGGGGAGCTGTTTTTT - - TRBJ2-2 TRBV19
CASSFGTGNYEQYF TGTGCCAGCAGCTTCGGGACAGGGAACTACGAGCAGTACTTC TRBD1 - TRBJ2-7 TRBV5-6
CASSQDPGGPRRIQYF TGCGCCAGCAGCCAAGATCCTGGCGGTCCGCGGCGGATTCAGTACTTC - - TRBJ2-4 TRBV4-3
CASSQDLRVADTQYF TGCGCCAGCAGCCAAGATCTCAGGGTCGCAGATACGCAGTATTTT - - TRBJ2-3 TRBV4-1